This entry is about one T cell receptor (beta chain). Its antigen remains unidentified. No base quality values were provided; no much bigger clone lies one nucleotide off. TCRbeta CDR3 regions were amplified from genomic DNA by means of the immunoSEQ Assay, a bias-controlled multiplex PCR. Per the source publication's procedure: Nucleated cell counts per sample were estimated from amplification of reference gene primers within the assay. To quantify the absolute abundance of each unique TCRbeta CDR3 rearrangement, sequence reads were collapsed and filtered. Productive Simpson clonality was computed per sample as the square root of Simpson's diversity index over productive rearrangements. Imported from immuneACCESS, the table was reduced by TCRdb to in-frame sequences with V and J called. These copies leave out some clones; in studies compared against another copy, an unresolved V gene accounts for under half, and the cause of the remainder is not known. That table furnishes V, J and clone size, whereas the DNA furnished D and trimming. For this sample there are about 250,000 clones; more than 75% appear just once. The ten largest clones capture 0.95% to 1% of the sample.

The sample is drawn from a study of blood T cell repertoires in COVID-19 (dated by TCRdb to 2020 to 2022). A note on the overall study: Samples covering the acute and convalescent phases of COVID-19 were provided by collaborators in the United States, Italy and Spain. Nearly every sample came with metadata listing a de-identified subject ID, COVID-19 status, age in years and sex. The dataset comprised deeply sampled blood TCRbeta repertoires from subjects exposed to, actively infected with, or recovered from COVID-19. Where HLA class I and class II types were available, the types were taken from metadata supplied by the sample provider, not from assay-based typing. The material from the prospective study consisted of cDNA or gDNA derived from T cells, B-cell-depleted T cells, or PBMCs. Samples came from the ongoing ImmuneRACE study (first 160 participants) plus 1,254 subjects from 6 global collaborators. The repertoires were released in a freely available public database meant as a resource for research on the immune response to SARS-CoV-2. Overall results and qualifications from the work: The quantity of clinical and demographic metadata differed by source and by participant and was supplied without curation.

Another Seattle source contributed samples from volunteer blood donors who had recovered from COVID-19. The collaborating institutions used their own protocols to collect whole blood in K2EDTA tubes. For TCRbeta analysis, collaborator samples were shipped as frozen whole blood, as isolated PBMCs, or as DNA extracted from either sample type. The clonotype comes from a woman in her 40s who had recovered from COVID-19. Material: peripheral blood.

The DNA sequence is TGCAGCGTTGATCCCGGGACAGGGGTGGGCACTGAAGCTTTCTTT. It translates as CSVDPGTGVGTEAFF. The receptor chain draws on TRBV29-1 and TRBJ1-1; a stretch of 10 junction bases matches TRBD1. Trimming removed 3 bases from V and 4 bases from J; the gene matches leave 8 bases unexplained. The germline V gene specifies SQVTM as CDR1 and ANQGSEA as CDR2. The CDR3 covers 15 residues, taking in both the cysteine and the phenylalanine. Left in the record is the CDR3 DNA by itself, 45 bases read in frame from the first base.